This TCR beta chain was profiled in a study of T cells in Graves' hyperthyroidism and ophthalmopathy. General study results and limits: Within blood appeared most thyroid clonotypes that had expanded above 0.001.

A remark on this clonotype: Its antigen remains unknown.

Trimming pared 2 bases from V and 9 bases from J, leaving 16 bases between. Germline V lookup: CDR1 KGHDR, CDR2 SFDVKD. The CDR3 length is 14 residues. TCR beta CDR3 regions were amplified from RNA. First-round RT-PCR targeting the TCR CDR3 was performed with the HTBI primer set. TCRdb re-analysed the multiplex PCR reads in MiXCR, keeping a single row per CDR3 protein. This table has 550,000 to 600,000 distinct CDR3 sequences, roughly 46% appearing once. The V call is TRBV24-1, the J call TRBJ2-7, with a tentative D call TRBD2 (5 bases). The receptor was isolated from an adult woman with Graves' disease, either hyperthyroidism or ophthalmopathy (not recorded which). The sample consisted of peripheral blood or thyroid tissue (not recorded which). CDR3 in DNA: TGTGCCACCAGTGATTCTCGGGATGTGAACGTGCAGTACTTC. The encoded protein is CATSDSRDVNVQYF.